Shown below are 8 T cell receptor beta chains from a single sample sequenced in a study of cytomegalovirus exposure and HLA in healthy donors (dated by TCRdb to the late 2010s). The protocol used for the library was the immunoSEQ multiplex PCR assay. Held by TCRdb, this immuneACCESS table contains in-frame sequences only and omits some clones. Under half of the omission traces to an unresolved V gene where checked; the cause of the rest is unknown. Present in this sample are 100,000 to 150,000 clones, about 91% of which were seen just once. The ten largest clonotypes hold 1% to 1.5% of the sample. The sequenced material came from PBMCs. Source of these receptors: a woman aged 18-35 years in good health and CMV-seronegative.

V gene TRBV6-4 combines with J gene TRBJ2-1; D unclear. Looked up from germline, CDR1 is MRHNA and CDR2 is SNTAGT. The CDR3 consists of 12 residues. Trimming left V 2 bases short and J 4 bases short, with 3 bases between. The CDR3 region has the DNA TGTGCCAGCAGTGACGTATACAATGAGCAGTTCTTC. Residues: CASSDVYNEQFF.

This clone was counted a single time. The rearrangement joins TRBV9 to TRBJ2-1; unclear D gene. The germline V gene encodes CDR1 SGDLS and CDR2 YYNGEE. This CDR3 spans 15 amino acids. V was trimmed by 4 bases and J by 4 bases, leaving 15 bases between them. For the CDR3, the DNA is TGTGCCAGCAGCCGCACTGCGGTTGATTACAATGAGCAGTTCTTC. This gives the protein CASSRTAVDYNEQFF.

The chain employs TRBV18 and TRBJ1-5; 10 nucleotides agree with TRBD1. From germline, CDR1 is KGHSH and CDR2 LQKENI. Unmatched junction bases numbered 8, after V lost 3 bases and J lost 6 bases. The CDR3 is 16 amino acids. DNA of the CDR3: TGTGCCAGCTCACCCTCCGGGACAGGGGTCGGTCAGCCCCAGCATTTT. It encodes CASSPSGTGVGQPQHF.

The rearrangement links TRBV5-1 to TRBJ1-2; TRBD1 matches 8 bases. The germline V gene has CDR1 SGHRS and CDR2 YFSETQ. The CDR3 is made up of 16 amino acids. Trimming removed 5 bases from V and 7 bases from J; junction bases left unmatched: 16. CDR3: CASRESIFGTGVGYTF. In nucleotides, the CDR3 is TGCGCCAGCAGGGAATCTATTTTCGGGACAGGCGTTGGCTACACCTTC. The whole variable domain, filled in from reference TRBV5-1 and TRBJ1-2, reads KAGVTQTPRYLIKTRGQQVTLSCSPISGHRSVSWYQQTPGQGLQFLFEYFSETQRNKGNFPGRFSGRQFSNSRSEMNVSTLELGDSALYLCASRESIFGTGVGYTFGSGTRLTVV.

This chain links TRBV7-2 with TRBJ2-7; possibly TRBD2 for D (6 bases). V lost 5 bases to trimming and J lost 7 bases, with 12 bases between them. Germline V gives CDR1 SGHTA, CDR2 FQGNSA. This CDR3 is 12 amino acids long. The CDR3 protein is CASSPARGEQYF. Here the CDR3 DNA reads TGTGCCAGCAGCCCCGCCCGGGGGGAGCAGTACTTC.

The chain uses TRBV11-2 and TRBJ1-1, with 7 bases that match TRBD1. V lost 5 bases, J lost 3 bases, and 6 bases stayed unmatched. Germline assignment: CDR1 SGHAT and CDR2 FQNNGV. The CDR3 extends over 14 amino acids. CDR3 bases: TGTGCCAGCAGCAAAACGAGGGGGCACACTGAAGCTTTCTTT. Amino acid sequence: CASSKTRGHTEAFF. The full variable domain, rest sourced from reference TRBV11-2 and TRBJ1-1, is EAGVAQSPRYKIIEKRQSVAFWCNPISGHATLYWYQQILGQGPKLLIQFQNNGVVDDSQLPKDRFSAERLKGVDSTLKIQPAKLEDSAVYLCASSKTRGHTEAFFGQGTRLTVV.

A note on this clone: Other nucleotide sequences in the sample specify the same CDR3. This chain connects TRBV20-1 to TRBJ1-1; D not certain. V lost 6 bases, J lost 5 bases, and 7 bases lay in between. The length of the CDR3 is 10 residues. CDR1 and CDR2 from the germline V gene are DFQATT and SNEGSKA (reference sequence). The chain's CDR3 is CSARRTEAFF. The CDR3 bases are TGCAGTGCACGGAGAACTGAAGCTTTCTTT.

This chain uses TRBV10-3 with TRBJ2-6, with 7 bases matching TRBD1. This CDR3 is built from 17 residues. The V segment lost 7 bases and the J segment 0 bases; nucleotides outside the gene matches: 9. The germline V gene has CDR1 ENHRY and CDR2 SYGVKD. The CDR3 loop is CAIMDRPTYSGANVLTF. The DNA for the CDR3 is TGTGCCATCATGGACAGGCCCACCTACTCTGGGGCCAACGTCCTGACTTTC.